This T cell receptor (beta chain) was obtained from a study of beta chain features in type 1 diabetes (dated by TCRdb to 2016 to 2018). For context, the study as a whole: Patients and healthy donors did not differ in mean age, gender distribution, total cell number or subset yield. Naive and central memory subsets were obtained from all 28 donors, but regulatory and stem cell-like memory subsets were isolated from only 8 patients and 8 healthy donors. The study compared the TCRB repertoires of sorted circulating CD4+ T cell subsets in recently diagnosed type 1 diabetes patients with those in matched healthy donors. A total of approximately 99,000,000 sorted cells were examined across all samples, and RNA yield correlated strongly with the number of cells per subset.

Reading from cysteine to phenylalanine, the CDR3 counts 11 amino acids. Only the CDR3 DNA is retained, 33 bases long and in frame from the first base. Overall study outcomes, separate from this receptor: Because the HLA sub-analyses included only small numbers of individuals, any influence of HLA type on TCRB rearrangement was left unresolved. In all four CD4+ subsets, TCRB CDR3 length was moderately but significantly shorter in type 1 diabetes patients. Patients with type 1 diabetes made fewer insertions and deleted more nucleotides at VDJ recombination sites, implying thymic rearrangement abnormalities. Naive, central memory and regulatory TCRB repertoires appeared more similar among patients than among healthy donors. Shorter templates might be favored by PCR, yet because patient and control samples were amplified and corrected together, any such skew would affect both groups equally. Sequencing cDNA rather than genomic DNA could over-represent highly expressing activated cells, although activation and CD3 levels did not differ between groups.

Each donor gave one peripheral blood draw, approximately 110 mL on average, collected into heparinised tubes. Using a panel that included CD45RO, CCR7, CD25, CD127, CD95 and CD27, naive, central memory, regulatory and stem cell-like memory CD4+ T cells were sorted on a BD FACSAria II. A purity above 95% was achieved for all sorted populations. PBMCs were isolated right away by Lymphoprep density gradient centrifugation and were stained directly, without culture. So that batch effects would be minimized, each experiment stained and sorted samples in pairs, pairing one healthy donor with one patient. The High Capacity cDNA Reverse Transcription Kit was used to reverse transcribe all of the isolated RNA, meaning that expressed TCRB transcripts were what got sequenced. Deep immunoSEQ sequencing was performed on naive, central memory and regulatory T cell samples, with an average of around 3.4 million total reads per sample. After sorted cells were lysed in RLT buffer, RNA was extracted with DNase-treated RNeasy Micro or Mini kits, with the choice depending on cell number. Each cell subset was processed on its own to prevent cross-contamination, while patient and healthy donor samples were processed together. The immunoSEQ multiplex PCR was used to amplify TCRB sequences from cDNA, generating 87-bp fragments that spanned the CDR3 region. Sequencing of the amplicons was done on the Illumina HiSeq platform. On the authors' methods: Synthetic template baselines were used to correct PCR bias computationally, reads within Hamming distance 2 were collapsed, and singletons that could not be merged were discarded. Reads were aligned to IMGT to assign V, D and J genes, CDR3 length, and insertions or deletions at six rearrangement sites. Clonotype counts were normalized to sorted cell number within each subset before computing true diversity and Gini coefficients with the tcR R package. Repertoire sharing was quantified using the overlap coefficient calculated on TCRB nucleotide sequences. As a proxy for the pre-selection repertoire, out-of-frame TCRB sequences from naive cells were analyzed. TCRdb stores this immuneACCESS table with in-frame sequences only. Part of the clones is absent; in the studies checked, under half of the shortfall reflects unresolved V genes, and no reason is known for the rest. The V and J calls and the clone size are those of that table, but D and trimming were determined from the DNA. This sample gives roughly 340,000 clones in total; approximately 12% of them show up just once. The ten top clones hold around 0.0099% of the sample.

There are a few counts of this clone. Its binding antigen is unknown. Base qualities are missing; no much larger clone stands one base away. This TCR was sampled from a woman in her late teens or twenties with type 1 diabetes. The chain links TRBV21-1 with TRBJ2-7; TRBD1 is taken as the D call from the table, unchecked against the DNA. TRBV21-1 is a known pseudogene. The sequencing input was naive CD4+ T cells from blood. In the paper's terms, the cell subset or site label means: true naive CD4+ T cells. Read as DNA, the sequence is TGTGCCTGCGACATTTCCTACGAGCAGTACTTC. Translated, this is CACDISYEQYF.